The rows below give T cell receptor beta chains drawn from one sample of a study of shared clonotypes between healthy human individuals. Only in-frame clones appear in the TCRdb table, and some are missing; sequencing was by immunoSEQ multiplex PCR. The data contain a few million clones, roughly 90% of them singletons. Material for sequencing was naive CD4+ T cells from PBMCs. These receptors were taken from a man aged 18 to 30 in good health. Some clones in this sample may be carry-over from other donors' samples. Each CDR3 is given without its conserved first and last residue. Fields, in order: J gene, V gene, CDR3 protein.

>TRBJ1-3|TRBV25-1
ASSESWQGANTIY
>TRBJ2-5|TRBV18
ASSPGQGETQY
>TRBJ2-1|TRBV5-1
ASSPGRTEYNEQF
>TRBJ1-2|TRBV2
ASRERTGGIGYT
>TRBJ2-5|TRBV28
ASSHLGTFGETQY
>TRBJ1-1|TRBV28
AVSGNTEAF
>TRBJ2-5|TRBV28
ASSFSRQGSGETQY
>TRBJ1-1|TRBV29-1
SVEIGGRYTEAF
>TRBJ2-3|TRBV6-1
ASSGLAGGPGDTQY
>TRBJ2-7|TRBV4-2
ASSQSSGTSVYEQY
>TRBJ1-2|TRBV19
ASRATEEDGYGYT
>TRBJ1-5|TRBV19
ASRPSTGYQH
>TRBJ1-1|TRBV21-1
ASSTRGLNTEAF
>TRBJ2-7|TRBV5-1
ASSFGAGAYEQY
>TRBJ1-5|TRBV10-3
AISESGTGGFGNQPQH
>TRBJ2-3|TRBV6-1
ASSALYGDTQY
>TRBJ2-5|TRBV28
ASSFGGPKETQY
>TRBJ1-4|TRBV27
ASSLPPSANEKLF
>TRBJ2-7|TRBV19
ASSTHGGSYEQY
>TRBJ2-3|TRBV6-5
ASSYSRQGRTDTQY
>TRBJ2-3|TRBV6-6
ASSYSRREDTQY
>TRBJ2-6|TRBV19
ASSIVSGANVLT
>TRBJ2-7|TRBV15
ATSRDSYEQY
>TRBJ1-1|TRBV7-3
ASSLMRQRDTEAF
>TRBJ1-1|TRBV14
ASSQGGTARMGF
>TRBJ1-5|TRBV20-1
SAGNERSQH
>TRBJ1-2|TRBV11-2
ASSLASAGHGYT
>TRBJ1-1|TRBV20-1
SARVEGPPY
>TRBJ2-7|TRBV6-5
ASSYSDRGQSEQY
>TRBJ2-7|TRBV7-2
ASSASSSRTGAYEQY
>TRBJ2-5|TRBV18
ASSPPGGETQY
>TRBJ2-1|TRBV4-3
ASSQDTRNEQF
>TRBJ2-5|TRBV30
AWSVGGAETQY
>TRBJ2-2|TRBV5-4
ASSSGGASITGELF
>TRBJ2-3|TRBV7-3
ASSSGVRTDTQY
>TRBJ2-1|TRBV28
ASSLALAGINEQF
>TRBJ1-3|TRBV6-1
ASSEMGAIY
>TRBJ2-1|TRBV20-1
SAAGVGEQF
>TRBJ1-5|TRBV6-1
ASLGTGNQPQH
>TRBJ2-1|TRBV11-2
ASSLGQEIWNEQF
>TRBJ1-5|TRBV2
ASSSTWRRGDQPQH
>TRBJ2-5|TRBV28
ASRVAHETQY
>TRBJ2-2|TRBV25-1
ASSHRGKRNTGELF
>TRBJ2-7|TRBV18
ASSPGRSSYEQY
>TRBJ1-5|TRBV10-3
AISVDLRQPQH